The clone carrying this T cell receptor beta chain was observed many times. Each cDNA molecule carried a unique molecular identifier. TCRdb re-called the 5' RACE reads through MiXCR, storing one row per CDR3 protein. The repertoire includes some 59,000 distinct CDR3 sequences, 9.3% of them detected once, and 20% sits in the top ten. V dropped 6 bases and J dropped 4 bases, with 22 bases sitting between them. Germline V gene lookup returns CDR1 SGHRS and CDR2 YFSETQ. The CDR3 is 16 amino acids. These data belong to a study of early T cells in non-severe SARS-CoV-2 infection. Overall study context: Sequencing of bulk RNA from unsorted whole blood was done, without chain pairing.

The receptor was isolated from an adult who was a healthcare worker with PCR-confirmed SARS-CoV-2 infection or an uninfected control (not recorded which). Source material: whole blood. This chain connects TRBV5-1 to TRBJ2-5; a weak D match, TRBD1 (6 bases). CDR3 sequence (DNA): TGCGCCAGCACCAAAACTGGGGGCGCTGTAGGAGAGACCCAGTACTTC. Translating it yields CASTKTGGAVGETQYF. Together with reference TRBV5-1 and TRBJ2-5, the CDR3 gives the full variable domain: KAGVTQTPRYLIKTRGQQVTLSCSPISGHRSVSWYQQTPGQGLQFLFEYFSETQRNKGNFPGRFSGRQFSNSRSEMNVSTLELGDSALYLCASTKTGGAVGETQYFGPGTRLLVL.